The rows below give T cell receptor beta chains drawn from one sample of a study of T-cell memory formation after mild COVID-19. Each CDR3 protein gets one entry after TCRdb re-called the 5' RACE reads with MiXCR. The repertoire has some 190,000 distinct CDR3 sequences, approximately 16% of them found once; the top ten carry roughly 2.3%. The sample taken for sequencing was PBMCs or a T cell subset sorted from them (not recorded which). These receptors all come from an adult woman who had mild COVID-19 (a few samples of this study predate the infection). Cell type and time point are not known. Each CDR3 is given with its conserved first and last residue. D genes are given only for firm matches. Expanded clones get a size class; other rows say once, few or many, or leave the size out.

d_call	clone_size	j_call	v_call	cdr3_nt	cdr3_aa
.	.	TRBJ1-1	TRBV9	TGTGCCAGCAGCGCACGCTATGGGGGGGACACTGAAGCTTTCTTT	CASSARYGGDTEAFF
.	.	TRBJ2-2	TRBV25-1	TGTGCCAGCGGCCAACCCCTGGACACCGGGGAGCTGTTTTTT	CASGQPLDTGELFF
TRBD1	.	TRBJ2-2	TRBV9	TGTGCCAGCAGCGCTCAGACAGGGGTGAAGCTGTTTTTT	CASSAQTGVKLFF
.	few	TRBJ1-5	TRBV5-1	TGCGCCAGCAGCTTGACATTCGGGGTCAATCAGCCCCAGCATTTT	CASSLTFGVNQPQHF
.	.	TRBJ2-2	TRBV24-1	TGTGCCACCAGTGATTTCCTCGGGGCACAATCCCACTCGAACACCGGGGAGCTGTTTTTT	CATSDFLGAQSHSNTGELFF
.	few	TRBJ1-5	TRBV6-1	TGTGCCAGCAGCGCGGGTCAGCCCCAGCATTTT	CASSAGQPQHF
TRBD1	few	TRBJ1-2	TRBV5-1	TGCGCCAGCAGCGCATTACAGGGGGACTATGGCTACACCTTC	CASSALQGDYGYTF
.	few	TRBJ2-1	TRBV29-1	TGCAGCGTTGAATCGGGGGGCGACCTAGAGGAGCAGTTCTTC	CSVESGGDLEEQFF
.	.	TRBJ1-1	TRBV6-5	TGTGCCAGCAGTACCAGGCCGAACACTGAAGCTTTCTTT	CASSTRPNTEAFF
TRBD2	.	TRBJ2-2	TRBV24-1	TGTGCCACCAGTGATTCCCCGGGACTAGCGGCCGCGAACACCGGGGAGCTGTTTTTT	CATSDSPGLAAANTGELFF
TRBD2	.	TRBJ2-7	TRBV5-1	TGCGCCAGCAGCCCGGGACTAGCGGAACACGAGCAGTACTTC	CASSPGLAEHEQYF
.	once	TRBJ2-3	TRBV5-6	TGTGCCAGAAGCACACAGAGCACAGATACGCAGTATTTT	CARSTQSTDTQYF
.	.	TRBJ1-2	TRBV7-9	TGTGCCAGCAGCTTATACAGGGTTGGCTATGGCTACACCTTC	CASSLYRVGYGYTF
.	.	TRBJ2-7	TRBV20-1	TGCAGTGCTAAAGGTGGGGCAGGCGAGCAGTACTTC	CSAKGGAGEQYF
TRBD2	.	TRBJ2-5	TRBV9	TGTGCCAGCAGCGGTAGCGGGAGACCCCAAGAGACCCAGTACTTC	CASSGSGRPQETQYF
.	few	TRBJ2-1	TRBV5-1	TGCGCCAGCAGCTTGGGGCAAAGGGACAATGAGCAGTTCTTC	CASSLGQRDNEQFF
TRBD1	few	TRBJ2-3	TRBV28	TGTGCCAGCGGTAGACCCGACAGGGGGGACACAGATACGCAGTATTTT	CASGRPDRGDTDTQYF
.	.	TRBJ1-1	TRBV5-1	TGCGCCAGCAGCTTCACGGGAGAGGGTGAAGCTTTCTTT	CASSFTGEGEAFF
.	.	TRBJ2-1	TRBV18	TGTGCCAGCTCACCACCTGGGGGTATGGCTCGACCCTCGGGAAATGAGCAGTTCTTC	CASSPPGGMARPSGNEQFF
.	.	TRBJ1-1	TRBV24-1	TGTGCCACCTGTGGCAGGGGGAACACTGAAGCTTTCTTT	CATCGRGNTEAFF
.	.	TRBJ1-5	TRBV12-3/TRBV12-4	TGTGCCAGCGACCCCGGGGGGAATCAGCCCCAGCATTTT	CASDPGGNQPQHF
.	few	TRBJ2-2	TRBV12-3/TRBV12-4	TGTGCCAGCAGTTTCGCAGGGAACACCGGGGAGCTGTTTTTT	CASSFAGNTGELFF
TRBD1	few	TRBJ2-2	TRBV12-3/TRBV12-4	TGTGCCAGCAGTTTAGCCGGGACAGACACCGGGGAGCTGTTTTTT	CASSLAGTDTGELFF